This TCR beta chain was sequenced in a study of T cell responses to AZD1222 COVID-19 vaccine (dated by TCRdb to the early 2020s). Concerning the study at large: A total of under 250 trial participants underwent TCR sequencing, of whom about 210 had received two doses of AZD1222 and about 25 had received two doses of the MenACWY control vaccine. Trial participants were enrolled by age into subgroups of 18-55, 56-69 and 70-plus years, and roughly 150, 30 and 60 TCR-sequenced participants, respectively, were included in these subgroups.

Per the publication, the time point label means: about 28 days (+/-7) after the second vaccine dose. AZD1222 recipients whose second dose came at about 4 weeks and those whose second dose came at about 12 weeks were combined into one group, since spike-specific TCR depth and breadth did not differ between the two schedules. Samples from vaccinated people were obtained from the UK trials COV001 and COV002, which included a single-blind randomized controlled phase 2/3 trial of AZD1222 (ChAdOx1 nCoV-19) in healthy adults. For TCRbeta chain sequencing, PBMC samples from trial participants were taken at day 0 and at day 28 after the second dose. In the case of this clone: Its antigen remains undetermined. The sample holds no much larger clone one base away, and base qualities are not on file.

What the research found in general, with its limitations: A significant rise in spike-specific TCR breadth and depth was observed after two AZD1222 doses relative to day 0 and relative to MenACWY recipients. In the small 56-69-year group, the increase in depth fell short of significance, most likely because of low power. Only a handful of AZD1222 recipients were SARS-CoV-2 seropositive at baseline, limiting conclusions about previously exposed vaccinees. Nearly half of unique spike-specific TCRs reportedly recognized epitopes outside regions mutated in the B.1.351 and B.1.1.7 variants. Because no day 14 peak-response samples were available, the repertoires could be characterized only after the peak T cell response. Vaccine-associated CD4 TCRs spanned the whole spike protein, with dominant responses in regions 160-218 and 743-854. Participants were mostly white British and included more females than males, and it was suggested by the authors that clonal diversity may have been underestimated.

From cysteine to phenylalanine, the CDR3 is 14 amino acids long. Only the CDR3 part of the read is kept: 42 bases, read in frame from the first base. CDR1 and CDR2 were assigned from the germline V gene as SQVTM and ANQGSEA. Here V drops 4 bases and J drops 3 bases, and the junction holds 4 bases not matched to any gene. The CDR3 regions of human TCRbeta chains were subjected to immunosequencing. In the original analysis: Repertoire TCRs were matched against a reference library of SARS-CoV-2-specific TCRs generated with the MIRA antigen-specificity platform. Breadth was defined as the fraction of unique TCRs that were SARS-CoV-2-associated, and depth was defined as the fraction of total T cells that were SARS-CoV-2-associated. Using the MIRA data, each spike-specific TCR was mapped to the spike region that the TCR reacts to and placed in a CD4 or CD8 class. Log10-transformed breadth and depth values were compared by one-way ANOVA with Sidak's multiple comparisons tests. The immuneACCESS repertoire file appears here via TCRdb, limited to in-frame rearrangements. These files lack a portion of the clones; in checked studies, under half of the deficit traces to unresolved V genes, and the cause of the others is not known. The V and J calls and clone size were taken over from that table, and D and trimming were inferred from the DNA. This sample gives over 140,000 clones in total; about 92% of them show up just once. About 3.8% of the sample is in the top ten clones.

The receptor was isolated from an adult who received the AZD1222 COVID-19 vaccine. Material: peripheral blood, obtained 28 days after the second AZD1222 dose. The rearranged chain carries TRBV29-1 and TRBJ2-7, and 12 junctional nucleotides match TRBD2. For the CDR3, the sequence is CSVGGLAGNYEQYF. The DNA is TGCAGCGTTGGTGGACTAGCGGGAAACTACGAGCAGTACTTC.